This T cell receptor (beta chain) appears in the sequencing data of a study of blood T cell repertoires in COVID-19. About the research overall: Acute and convalescent COVID-19 samples came from the United States, Italy and Spain.

Germline CDR1 reads SGDLS; CDR2 reads YYNGEE. Trimming shortened V by 4 bases and J by 2 bases, and 16 bases separated the two germline ends. The CDR3 consists of 15 residues. The table came from immunoSEQ multiplex PCR; TCRdb's copy has only in-frame clones and leaves some out. The sample carries roughly 120,000 clones, approximately 89% recorded once. Seattle's enrolled individuals joined amid active infection and were then monitored longitudinally. The specimen sequenced was peripheral blood. This rearrangement joins TRBV9 to TRBJ2-7; perhaps TRBD1 as D (7 bases). The source of this sequence is a woman in her sixties with COVID-19, enrolled during active disease. This CDR3 is CASSLRGTDTYEQYF. CDR3 nucleotide sequence: TGTGCCAGCAGCCTCCGCGGGACAGACACCTACGAGCAGTACTTC.